A selection of T cell receptor beta chains follows, all from one sample in a study of tumor and adjacent non-tumor tissue in lung cancer. MiXCR, run by TCRdb on the multiplex PCR reads, gives a single entry per CDR3 protein. The sample has approximately 120,000 distinct CDR3 sequences, 66% seen once. Material: lung tumor tissue. These receptors originate from a young man with non-small cell lung cancer. Each CDR3 is given with its conserved first and last residue. Fields, in order: J gene, V gene, clone size, D gene, CDR3 DNA, CDR3 protein. A D gene is named only where the DNA matches it firmly. Size is omitted from some rows. Given values are once, few, many or a class for expanded clones.

TRBJ2-1	TRBV4-1	-	TRBD2	TGCGCCAGCAGCTTTAGGGCGGGGGATGAGCAGTTTTTC	CASSFRAGDEQFF
TRBJ2-7	TRBV29-1	-	-	TGCAGCGTTGATACCGGGACACCCGACTACGAGCAGTACTTC	CSVDTGTPDYEQYF
TRBJ1-2	TRBV29-1	-	-	TGCAGCGCGAGGGGAATGGCGTATGGTTACACCTTC	CSARGMAYGYTF
TRBJ2-7	TRBV20-1	many	TRBD2	TGCAGTGCCGGGACTAGCGGGGGGCTAAGCTCCTACGAGCAGTACTTC	CSAGTSGGLSSYEQYF
TRBJ1-4	TRBV5-4	many	-	TGTGCCAGCAGCTTTGGTCCGGGATCAACTAATGAAAAACTGTTTTTT	CASSFGPGSTNEKLFF
TRBJ1-1	TRBV20-1	-	-	TGCAGTGCTAGAGGGGCGACAGAGCATACTGAAGCTTTCTTT	CSARGATEHTEAFF
TRBJ1-2	TRBV5-4	-	-	TGTGTCAGCAGCCGCTCCGCGGAAGTTGGGGGCTACACCTTC	CVSSRSAEVGGYTF
TRBJ2-2	TRBV7-9	-	TRBD2	TGTGCCAGCAGCCCTTCATCGGCGGGGGGCCACGGGGAGCTGTTTTTT	CASSPSSAGGHGELFF
TRBJ2-2	TRBV5-4	-	TRBD1	TGTTCCAGCAGCTTGTGGGGACAGGGCACCACCGGGGAGCTGTTTTTT	CSSSLWGQGTTGELFF
TRBJ1-1	TRBV12-3/TRBV12-4	once	-	TGTGCCAGTAGTCTAGACCCTTCGGAGAGGACTGAAGCTTCCTTT	CASSLDPSERTEASF
TRBJ1-4	TRBV5-6	-	TRBD1	TGCGCTAGCAGCTTGAGGACAGGGGGCGGAGATAAACTGTTTTTT	CASSLRTGGGDKLFF
TRBJ2-5	TRBV6-6	few	-	TGTGCCAGCACCTCGGAGCTCGAGTGGGAGACCCAGTACTTC	CASTSELEWETQYF
TRBJ2-7	TRBV4-1	-	-	TGCGCCGGCAGCCAAGGCCAAGGAAATTATGAGCAGTACTTC	CAGSQGQGNYEQYF
TRBJ1-1	TRBV20-1	-	TRBD1	TGCACTGCTATAGCCAGGGGGAACATGAACACTGAAGCTTTCTTT	CTAIARGNMNTEAFF
TRBJ2-3	TRBV18	-	TRBD2	TGTGCCAGCTTGACTAGCGGAAGCACAGATACGCAGTATTTT	CASLTSGSTDTQYF
TRBJ2-7	TRBV5-1	-	TRBD1	TGCGCCAGCAGCCCAGGGACAGCCGACTACGAGCAGTACTTC	CASSPGTADYEQYF
TRBJ2-7	TRBV6-2/TRBV6-3	few	-	TGTGCCAGCAGTACGCGACTCCAAAGTAACTGGAAACTCTCCTACGAGCAGTACTTC	CASSTRLQSNWKLSYEQYF
TRBJ2-7	TRBV6-5	-	-	TGTGTCAGCAGTACCATCTACGAGCAGTACTTC	CVSSTIYEQYF
TRBJ2-2	TRBV20-1	-	-	TGCAGTGCTAGAGATCAGAGGCAGGATCTAGCCGGGGAGCTGTTTTTT	CSARDQRQDLAGELFF
TRBJ2-2	TRBV6-5	-	-	TGTGCCAGCAGTTATTCGGGGCGGAACACCGGGGAGCGGTTTTTT	CASSYSGRNTGERFF
TRBJ2-3	TRBV4-3	-	-	-	CASSRWWGVGTDTQYF
TRBJ2-5	TRBV11-2	-	TRBD2	TGTGCCAGCAGCTTAGGATTAGCGGGATACTGGGAGACCCAGTACTTC	CASSLGLAGYWETQYF
TRBJ2-3	TRBV20-1	-	-	TGCAGTGCTAGCTGGGACTCTCGGACAGATACACAGTATTTT	CSASWDSRTDTQYF
TRBJ1-2	TRBV12-3/TRBV12-4	-	TRBD1	TGTGCCAGCAGTTTCCCCACAGGGGAGCATGGTTACACCTTC	CASSFPTGEHGYTF
TRBJ2-2	TRBV20-1	few	TRBD2	TGCAGTGTTAGAGAGGGTAGCGGGGGGGCCCGGGAGCTGTTTTTT	CSVREGSGGARELFF
TRBJ2-3	TRBV6-5	-	-	TGTGCCAGCAGTTACTTCGGCGGCCTCGGAGATACGCGGTATTTT	CASSYFGGLGDTRYF
TRBJ2-2	TRBV6-5	many	TRBD2	TGTGCCAGCAGTTCGCCACTAGCGGGAGGTTTTGGGGAGCTGTTTTTT	CASSSPLAGGFGELFF
TRBJ2-3	TRBV20-1	-	TRBD2	TGCAGTGCCCCCGGACTAGCGGGGGGGCAGGTCGGCACAGATGCGCAGTATTTT	CSAPGLAGGQVGTDAQYF
TRBJ2-3	TRBV11-1	-	-	TGTGCCAGTAGCTTAGTGGGGGCAGATACGCACTATTTT	CASSLVGADTHYF
TRBJ2-1	TRBV6-5	many	TRBD2	TGTGCCAGCAGACGTAGCGGGAGGGGGAATGAGCAGTTCTTC	CASRRSGRGNEQFF
TRBJ2-2	TRBV20-1	-	-	TGCAATGCAAGAATCACGGACAGAAGCGCCGGGGAGCTGTTTTTT	CNARITDRSAGELFF
TRBJ2-1	TRBV6-5	few	-	TGTGCCAGCTGTTACGATAAGGGCAGTGAGCAGTTCTTC	CASCYDKGSEQFF
TRBJ2-7	TRBV6-5	-	TRBD2	TGTGCCAGCAGTTACTCCCCTAGCGGGACAACTGGCGAGCAGTACTTC	CASSYSPSGTTGEQYF
TRBJ2-5	TRBV20-1	-	-	TGCAGTGATAAAGTCAGAGGGGCCCAGTACTTC	CSDKVRGAQYF
TRBJ2-1	TRBV14	-	TRBD1	TGTGCCAGCAGCCCGACAGGGGTCGGCAGTGAGCAGTTCTTC	CASSPTGVGSEQFF
TRBJ2-1	TRBV20-1	-	TRBD2	TGCAGTGCCGCGGGAGTAACGGGCAATGAGCAGTTCTTC	CSAAGVTGNEQFF
TRBJ2-5	TRBV5-4	once	TRBD2	TGTGCCAGCAGCTTGGGGGCTAGCGGGGGTCGAGAGACCCAGTACTTC	CASSLGASGGRETQYF
TRBJ2-5	TRBV5-1	few	-	TGCGCCAGCAGCGCGGGACGACCAGAAGAGACCCAGTACTTC	CASSAGRPEETQYF
TRBJ1-1	TRBV7-9	-	TRBD1	TGTGCCAGCAGCCCCGGGACAGGATCAGCTTTCTTT	CASSPGTGSAFF
TRBJ2-5	TRBV20-1	-	-	TGCAGTGCTAGATGGAGGGGCCGGGAGACTCACTACTTC	CSARWRGRETHYF
TRBJ2-1	TRBV11-2	-	-	TGTGCTAGCAGCTCAGAGACAGTCCTCGATCAGTTCTTC	CASSSETVLDQFF
TRBJ2-2	TRBV6-2/TRBV6-3	many	TRBD2	TGTGCCAGCAGCCATCAAAAACGGACTAGCGGGGGGCGGGGGGCCGGGGAGCTGTTTTTT	CASSHQKRTSGGRGAGELFF
TRBJ1-2	TRBV6-5	many	TRBD1	TGTGCCAGCAGTTCATCAACAGGGGACTATGGCTACACCTTC	CASSSSTGDYGYTF
TRBJ1-1	TRBV5-1	few	TRBD1	TGCGCCAGCAGCCCAAGACAGGGAGTGAGCACTGAAGCTTTCTTT	CASSPRQGVSTEAFF
TRBJ2-7	TRBV5-1	-	-	TGCGCCAGCAGCCAAATAGACAAGGGTTCCAACGAGCAGTACTTC	CASSQIDKGSNEQYF
TRBJ2-7	TRBV6-1	medium-sized	TRBD1	TGTGCCAGCAGTCAAGACAGGGGATGGTACGAGCAGTACTTC	CASSQDRGWYEQYF